This T cell receptor beta chain came from a study of T cells in localized non-small cell lung cancer. Points from the study as a whole: Higher blood T cell density went with longer overall survival. Owing to sequencing of a solitary tumor region, heterogeneity cannot be discounted. Peak T cell clonality was found in uninvolved adjacent lung, exceeding tumor.

Germline V gives CDR1 SGHVS, CDR2 FNYEAQ. Trimming stripped 2 bases from V and 4 bases from J, with 12 bases between. This CDR3 is built from 14 residues. The method was immunoSEQ multiplex PCR; TCRdb's version includes in-frame clones alone and lacks a portion of them. The sample contains fewer than 40,000 clones, nearly 80% of which appear only once. Notes on this clone: No antigen is known for it.

Sample: peripheral blood, taken before any cancer treatment. The chain carries TRBV7-6 and TRBJ2-7; D possibly uses TRBD1 or TRBD2 (5 bases each). The sequence was obtained from a male donor at least 60 years old with stage II squamous cell lung carcinoma. This CDR3 is CASSLSPGRYEQYF. The CDR3 DNA is TGTGCCAGCAGCTTATCTCCAGGGAGATACGAGCAGTACTTC.